This T cell receptor beta chain was identified in a study of PD-L1 blockade in urothelial cancer. Study information: Patients had been given 0 to 3 earlier chemotherapy regimens.

Study findings and constraints: Better survival was predicted by below-median pretreatment blood TCR clonality.

On this clone itself: No antigen is known for it.

The number of samples from each patient was between 1 and 8, taken pretreatment and on-treatment. Germline assignment: CDR1 SGHNT and CDR2 YYREEE (reference sequence). V shed 3 bases and J shed 7 bases, with 13 bases lying between them. The CDR3 loop spans 13 amino acids. Synthetic templates analogous to TCR were spiked into all PCRs individually. The repertoire was sequenced with immunoSEQ multiplex PCR; TCRdb's copy has only in-frame clones and lacks some. The data hold some 50,000 clones, with approximately 89% observed a single time. Sequenced here: PBMCs, sampled around atezolizumab (anti-PD-L1) treatment. This chain uses TRBV5-4 with TRBJ2-5; a weak D match, TRBD1 (6 bases). The TCR comes from a man older than 75 with urothelial cancer. This CDR3 is CASSSADRPTQYF. The CDR3 nucleotides read TGTGCCAGCAGCTCAGCGGACAGACCGACCCAGTACTTC.